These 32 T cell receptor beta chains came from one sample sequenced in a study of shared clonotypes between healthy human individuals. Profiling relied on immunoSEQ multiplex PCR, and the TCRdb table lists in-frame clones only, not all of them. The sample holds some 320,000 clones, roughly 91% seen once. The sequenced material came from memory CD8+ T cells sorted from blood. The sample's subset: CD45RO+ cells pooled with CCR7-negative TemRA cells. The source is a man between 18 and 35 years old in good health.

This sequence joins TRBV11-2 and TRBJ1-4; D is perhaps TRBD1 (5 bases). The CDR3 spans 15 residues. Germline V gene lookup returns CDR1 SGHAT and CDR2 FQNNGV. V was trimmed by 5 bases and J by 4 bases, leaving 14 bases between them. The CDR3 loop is CASSPMSGINEKLFF. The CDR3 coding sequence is TGTGCCAGCAGCCCAATGTCAGGGATTAATGAAAAACTGTTTTTT.

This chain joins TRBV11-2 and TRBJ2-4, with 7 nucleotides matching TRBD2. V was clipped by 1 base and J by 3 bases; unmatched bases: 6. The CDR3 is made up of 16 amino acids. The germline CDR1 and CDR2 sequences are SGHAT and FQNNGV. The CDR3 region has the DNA TGTGCCAGCAGCTTAGCGCGGGAGTGGGACAAAAACATTCAGTACTTC. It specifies CASSLAREWDKNIQYF.

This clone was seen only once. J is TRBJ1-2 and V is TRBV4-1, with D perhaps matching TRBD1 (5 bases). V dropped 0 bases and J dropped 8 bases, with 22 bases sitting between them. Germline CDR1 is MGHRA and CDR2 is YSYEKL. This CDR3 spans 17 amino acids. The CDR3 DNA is TGCGCCAGCAGCCAAGATCTAACGGCAGGGAAGTCGGTAGGCTACACCTTC. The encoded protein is CASSQDLTAGKSVGYTF.

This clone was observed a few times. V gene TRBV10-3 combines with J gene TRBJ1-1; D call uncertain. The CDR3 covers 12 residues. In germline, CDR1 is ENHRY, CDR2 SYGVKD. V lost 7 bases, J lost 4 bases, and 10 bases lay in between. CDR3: CAIKEESTEAFF. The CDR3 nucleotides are TGTGCCATCAAAGAGGAAAGCACTGAAGCTTTCTTT.

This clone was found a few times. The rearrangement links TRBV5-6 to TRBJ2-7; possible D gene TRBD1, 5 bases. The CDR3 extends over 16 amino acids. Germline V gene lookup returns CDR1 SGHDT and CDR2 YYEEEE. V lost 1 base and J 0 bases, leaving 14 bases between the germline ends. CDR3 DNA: TGTGCCAGCAGCTTGCAGGGCAGGTGGAGCTCCTACGAGCAGTACTTC. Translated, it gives CASSLQGRWSSYEQYF.

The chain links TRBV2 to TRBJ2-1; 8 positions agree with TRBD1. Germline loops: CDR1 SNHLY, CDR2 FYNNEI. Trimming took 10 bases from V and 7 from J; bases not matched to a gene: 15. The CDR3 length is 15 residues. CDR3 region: CATLSRQGAVNEQFF. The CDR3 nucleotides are TGTGCCACCCTTAGCAGGCAGGGGGCGGTGAATGAGCAGTTCTTC.

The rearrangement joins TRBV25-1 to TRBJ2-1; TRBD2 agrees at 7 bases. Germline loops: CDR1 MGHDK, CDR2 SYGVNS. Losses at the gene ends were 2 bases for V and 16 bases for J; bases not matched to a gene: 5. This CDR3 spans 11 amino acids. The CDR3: CASSEGLVTFF. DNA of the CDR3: TGTGCCAGCAGTGAAGGACTAGTAACATTCTTC. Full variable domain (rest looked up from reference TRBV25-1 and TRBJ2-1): EADIYQTPRYLVIGTGKKITLECSQTMGHDKMYWYQQDPGMELHLIHYSYGVNSTEKGDLSSESTVSRIRTEHFPLTLESARPSHTSQYLCASSEGLVTFFGPGTRLTVL.

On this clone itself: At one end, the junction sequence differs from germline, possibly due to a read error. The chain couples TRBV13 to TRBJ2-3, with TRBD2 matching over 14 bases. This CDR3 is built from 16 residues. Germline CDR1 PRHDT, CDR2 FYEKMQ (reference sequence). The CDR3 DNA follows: TGTGCCAGCAGCCTAGGACTAGCGGGAGGAACAGATACGCAGTATTTT. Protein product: CASSLGLAGGTDTQYF.

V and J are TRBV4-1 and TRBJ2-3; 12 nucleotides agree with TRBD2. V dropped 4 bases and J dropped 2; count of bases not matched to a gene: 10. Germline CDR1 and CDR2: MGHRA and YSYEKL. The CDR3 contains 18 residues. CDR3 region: CASSPTPLAGGYTDTQYF. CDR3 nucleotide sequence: TGCGCCAGCAGCCCCACCCCCCTAGCGGGAGGGTACACAGATACGCAGTATTTT.

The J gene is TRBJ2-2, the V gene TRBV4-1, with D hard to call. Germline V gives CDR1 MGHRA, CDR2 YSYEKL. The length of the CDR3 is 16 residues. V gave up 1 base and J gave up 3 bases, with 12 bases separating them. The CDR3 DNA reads TGCGCCAGCAGCCAAGCGCCGATCCGGGACACCGGGGAGCTGTTTTTT. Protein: CASSQAPIRDTGELFF.

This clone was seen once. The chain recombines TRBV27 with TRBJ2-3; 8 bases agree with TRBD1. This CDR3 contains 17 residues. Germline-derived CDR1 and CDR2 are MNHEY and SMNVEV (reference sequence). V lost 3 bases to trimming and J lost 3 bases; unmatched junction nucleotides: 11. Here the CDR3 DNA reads TGTGCCAGCAGTTTTATCCCCGGACAGGGAACTACAGATACGCAGTATTTT. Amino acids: CASSFIPGQGTTDTQYF.

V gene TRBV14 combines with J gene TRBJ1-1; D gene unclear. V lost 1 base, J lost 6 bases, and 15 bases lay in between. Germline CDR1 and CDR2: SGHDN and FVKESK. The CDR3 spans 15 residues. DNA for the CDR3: TGTGCCAGCAGCCAAGGTAACCGGCGGGTCCCTGAAGCTTTCTTT. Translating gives CASSQGNRRVPEAFF.

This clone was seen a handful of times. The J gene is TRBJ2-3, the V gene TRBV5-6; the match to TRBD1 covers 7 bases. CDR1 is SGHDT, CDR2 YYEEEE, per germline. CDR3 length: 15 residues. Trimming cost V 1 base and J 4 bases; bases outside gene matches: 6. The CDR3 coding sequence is TGTGCCAGCAGCTTGTTTTCAGGGGGTCCAGATACGCAGTATTTT. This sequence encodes CASSLFSGGPDTQYF.

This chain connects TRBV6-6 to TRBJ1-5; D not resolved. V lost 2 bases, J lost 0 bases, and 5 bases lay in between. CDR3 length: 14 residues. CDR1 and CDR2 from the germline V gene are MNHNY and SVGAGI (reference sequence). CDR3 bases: TGTGCCAGCAGTTACGTGAGTAGCAATCAGCCCCAGCATTTT. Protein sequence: CASSYVSSNQPQHF.

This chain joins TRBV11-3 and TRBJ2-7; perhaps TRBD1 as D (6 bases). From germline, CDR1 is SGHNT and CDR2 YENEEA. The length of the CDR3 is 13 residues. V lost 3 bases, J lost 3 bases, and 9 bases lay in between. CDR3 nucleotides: TGTGCCAGCAGCTTGGCGACAGGCTACGAGCAGTACTTC. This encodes CASSLATGYEQYF.

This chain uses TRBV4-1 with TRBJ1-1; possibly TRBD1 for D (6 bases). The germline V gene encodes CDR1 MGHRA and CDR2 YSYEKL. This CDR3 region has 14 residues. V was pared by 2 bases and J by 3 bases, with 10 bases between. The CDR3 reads CASSQTTGHTEAFF. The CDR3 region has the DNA TGCGCCAGCAGCCAAACGACAGGACACACTGAAGCTTTCTTT.

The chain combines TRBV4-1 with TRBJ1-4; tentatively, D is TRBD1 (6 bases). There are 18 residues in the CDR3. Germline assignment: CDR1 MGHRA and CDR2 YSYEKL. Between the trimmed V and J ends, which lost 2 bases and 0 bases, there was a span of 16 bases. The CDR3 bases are TGCGCCAGCAGCCAAAAGGAAGGGGGATTAACAACTAATGAAAAACTGTTTTTT. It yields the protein CASSQKEGGLTTNEKLFF.

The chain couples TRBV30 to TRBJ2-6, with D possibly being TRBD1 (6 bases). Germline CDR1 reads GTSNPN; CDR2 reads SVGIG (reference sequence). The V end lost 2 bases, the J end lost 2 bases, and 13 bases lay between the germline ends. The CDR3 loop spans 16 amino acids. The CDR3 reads CAWSPPTGPGANVLTF. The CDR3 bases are TGTGCCTGGAGTCCCCCCACAGGGCCTGGGGCCAACGTCCTGACTTTC.

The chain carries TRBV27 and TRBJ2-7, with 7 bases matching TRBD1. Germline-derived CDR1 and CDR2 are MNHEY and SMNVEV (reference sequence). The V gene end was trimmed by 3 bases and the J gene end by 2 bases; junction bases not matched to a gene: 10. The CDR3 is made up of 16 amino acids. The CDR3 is CASSLLRGIPTYEQYF. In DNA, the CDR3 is TGTGCCAGCAGTTTGCTCAGGGGGATACCCACCTACGAGCAGTACTTC.

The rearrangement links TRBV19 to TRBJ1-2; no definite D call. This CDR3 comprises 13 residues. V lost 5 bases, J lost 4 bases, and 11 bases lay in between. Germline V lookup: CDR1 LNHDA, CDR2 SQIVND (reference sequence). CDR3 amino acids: CASSVRDGYGYTF. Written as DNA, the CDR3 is TGTGCCAGTAGTGTCCGGGATGGCTATGGCTACACCTTC.

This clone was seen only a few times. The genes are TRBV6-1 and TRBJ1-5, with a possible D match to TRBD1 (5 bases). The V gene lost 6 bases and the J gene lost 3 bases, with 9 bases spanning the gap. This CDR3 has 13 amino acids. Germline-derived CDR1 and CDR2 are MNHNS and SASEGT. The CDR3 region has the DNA TGTGCCAGCAGAGCGGGGGACAATCAGCCCCAGCATTTT. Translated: CASRAGDNQPQHF.

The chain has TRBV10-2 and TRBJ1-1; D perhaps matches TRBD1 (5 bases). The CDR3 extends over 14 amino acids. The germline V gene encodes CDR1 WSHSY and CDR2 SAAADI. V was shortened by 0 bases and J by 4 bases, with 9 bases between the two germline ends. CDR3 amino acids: CASSESAGTTEAFF. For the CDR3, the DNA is TGCGCCAGCAGTGAGTCCGCAGGGACCACTGAAGCTTTCTTT.

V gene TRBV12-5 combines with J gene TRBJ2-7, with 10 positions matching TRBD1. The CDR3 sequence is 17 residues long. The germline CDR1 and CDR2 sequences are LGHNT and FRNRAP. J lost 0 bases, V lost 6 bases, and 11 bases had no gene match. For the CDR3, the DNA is TGTGCTAGTGGGCTCCCCGCCGGGACAGGGGTCTCCTACGAGCAGTACTTC. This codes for CASGLPAGTGVSYEQYF.

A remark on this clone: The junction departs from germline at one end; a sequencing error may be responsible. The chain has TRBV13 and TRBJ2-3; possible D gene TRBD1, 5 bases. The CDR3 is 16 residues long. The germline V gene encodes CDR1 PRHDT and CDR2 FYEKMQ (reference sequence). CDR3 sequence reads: CASSLGAYTSTDTQYF. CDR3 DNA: TGTGCCAGCAGCCTAGGGGCTTATACTAGCACAGATACGCAGTATTTT.

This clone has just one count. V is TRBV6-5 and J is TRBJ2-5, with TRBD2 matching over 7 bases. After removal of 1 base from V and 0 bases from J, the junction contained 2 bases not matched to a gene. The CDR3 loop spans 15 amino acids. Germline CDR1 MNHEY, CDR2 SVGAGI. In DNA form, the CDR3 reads TGTGCCAGCAGTTACTGGCGGGAGTACCAAGAGACCCAGTACTTC. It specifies CASSYWREYQETQYF.

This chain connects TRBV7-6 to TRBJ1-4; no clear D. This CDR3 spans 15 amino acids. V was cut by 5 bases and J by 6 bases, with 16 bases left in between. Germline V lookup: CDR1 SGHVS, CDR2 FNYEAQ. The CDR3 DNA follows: TGTGCCAGCAGCCCCACGACCCGCCAGGATGAAAAACTGTTTTTT. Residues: CASSPTTRQDEKLFF.

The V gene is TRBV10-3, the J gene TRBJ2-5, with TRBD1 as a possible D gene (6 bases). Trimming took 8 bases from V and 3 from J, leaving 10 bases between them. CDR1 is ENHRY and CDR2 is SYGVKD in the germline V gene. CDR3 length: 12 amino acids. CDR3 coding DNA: TGTGCCATCCGGGACAAAGAAGAGACCCAGTACTTC. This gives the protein CAIRDKEETQYF.

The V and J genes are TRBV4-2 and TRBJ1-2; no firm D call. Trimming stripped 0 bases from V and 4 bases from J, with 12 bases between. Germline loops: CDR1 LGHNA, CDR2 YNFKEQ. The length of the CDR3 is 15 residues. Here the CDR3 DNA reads TGTGCCAGCAGCCAAGATCCGGGGTCTGGCTATGGCTACACCTTC. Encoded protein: CASSQDPGSGYGYTF.

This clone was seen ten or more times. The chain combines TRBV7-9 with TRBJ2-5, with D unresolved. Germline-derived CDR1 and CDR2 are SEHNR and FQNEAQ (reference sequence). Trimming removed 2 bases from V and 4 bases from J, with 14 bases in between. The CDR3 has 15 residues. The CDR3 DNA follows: TGTGCCAGCAGCTTACTAGGAGCCGTAGCAGAGACCCAGTACTTC. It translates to CASSLLGAVAETQYF.

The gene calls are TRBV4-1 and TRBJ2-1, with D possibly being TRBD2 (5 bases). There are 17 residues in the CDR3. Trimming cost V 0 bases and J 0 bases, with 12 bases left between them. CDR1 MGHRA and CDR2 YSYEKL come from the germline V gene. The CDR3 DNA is TGCGCCAGCAGCCAAGATATGGGGAGAGGCTCCTACAATGAGCAGTTCTTC. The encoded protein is CASSQDMGRGSYNEQFF.

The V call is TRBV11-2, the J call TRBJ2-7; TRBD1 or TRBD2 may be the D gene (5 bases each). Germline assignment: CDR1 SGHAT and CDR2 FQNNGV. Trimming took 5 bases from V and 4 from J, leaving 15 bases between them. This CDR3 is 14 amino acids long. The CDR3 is CASSPRGTKYEQYF. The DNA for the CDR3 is TGTGCCAGCAGCCCGAGGGGAACCAAGTACGAGCAGTACTTC.

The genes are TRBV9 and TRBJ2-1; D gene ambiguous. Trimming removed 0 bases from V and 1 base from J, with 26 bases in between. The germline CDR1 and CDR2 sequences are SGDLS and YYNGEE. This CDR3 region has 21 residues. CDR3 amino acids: CASSVEAKYPSWIGSYNEQFF. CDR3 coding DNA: TGTGCCAGCAGCGTAGAGGCGAAATACCCTAGTTGGATTGGATCCTACAATGAGCAGTTCTTC.